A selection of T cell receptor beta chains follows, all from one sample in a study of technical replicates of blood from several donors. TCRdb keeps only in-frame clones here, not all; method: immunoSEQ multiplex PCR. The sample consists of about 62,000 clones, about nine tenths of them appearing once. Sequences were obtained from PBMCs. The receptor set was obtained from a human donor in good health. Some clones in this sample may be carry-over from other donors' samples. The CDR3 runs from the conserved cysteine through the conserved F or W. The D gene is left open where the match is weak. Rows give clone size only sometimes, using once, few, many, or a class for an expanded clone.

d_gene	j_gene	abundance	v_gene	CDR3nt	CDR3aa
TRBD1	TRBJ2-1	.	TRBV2	TGTGCCAGCAGACCCGGGACAGGTCCCCATAATGAGCAGTTCTTC	CASRPGTGPHNEQFF
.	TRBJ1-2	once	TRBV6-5	TGTGCCAGCAGTTACGCGCGGTCCAGTTATGGCTACACCTTC	CASSYARSSYGYTF
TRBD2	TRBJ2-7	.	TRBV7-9	TGTGCCAGCAGCTTAACTCCTAGCGGGAGCCACGAGCAGTACTTC	CASSLTPSGSHEQYF
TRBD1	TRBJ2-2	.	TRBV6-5	TGTGCCAGCAGAACAGGGGCCGGGGAGCTGTTTTTT	CASRTGAGELFF
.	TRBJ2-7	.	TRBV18	TGTGCCAGCTCACCACGAGCTGGGGTCAGGGTTTTCGAGCAGTACTTC	CASSPRAGVRVFEQYF
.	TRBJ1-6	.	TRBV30	TGTGCCTGGAGTGTAACAGGGAATTCACCCCTCCACTTT	CAWSVTGNSPLHF
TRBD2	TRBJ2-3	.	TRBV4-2	TGTGCCAGCAGCCAAAAGGAGACTAGCGGGAGCACAGATACGCAGTATTTT	CASSQKETSGSTDTQYF
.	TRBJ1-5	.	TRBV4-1	TGCGCCAGCAGCCAAGATCATAGCAATCAGCCCCAGCATTTT	CASSQDHSNQPQHF
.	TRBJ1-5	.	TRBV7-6	TGTGCCAGCAGGCTGCTTGATACAGAGTATAGCAATCAGCCCCAGCATTTT	CASRLLDTEYSNQPQHF
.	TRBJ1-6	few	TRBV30	TGTGCCTGGACCCAGGGGTATAATTCACCCCTCCACTTT	CAWTQGYNSPLHF
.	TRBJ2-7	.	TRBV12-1	TGTGCCAGCAGCTTTGTCGGGAGGGCCCCCTACGAGCAGTACTTC	CASSFVGRAPYEQYF
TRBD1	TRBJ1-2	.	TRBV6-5	TGTGCCAGCAGGAACGACGACAGGGGGCCCTCCACCTTC	CASRNDDRGPSTF
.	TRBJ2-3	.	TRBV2	TGTGCCAGCAGTGAAGCGATGAGGGACACAGATACGCAGTATTTT	CASSEAMRDTDTQYF
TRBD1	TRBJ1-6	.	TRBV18	TGTGCCAGCTCTACGACAGGGGCCGGATCACCCCTCCACTTT	CASSTTGAGSPLHF
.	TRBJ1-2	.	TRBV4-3	TGCGCCAGCAGCCAAGATAACACAGGGAAAAGCTATGGCTACACCTTC	CASSQDNTGKSYGYTF
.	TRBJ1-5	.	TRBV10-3	TGTGCCATCAGTGAGAATGGACAGCAGCCCCAGCATTTT	CAISENGQQPQHF
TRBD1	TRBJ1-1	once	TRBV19	TGTGCCAGTAAGCTTTCAGGACAGGGGGCGAACACTGAAGCTTTCTTT	CASKLSGQGANTEAFF
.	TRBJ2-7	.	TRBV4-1	TGCGCCAGCAGCCAAGTTCCGGGGGGCACCTACGAGCAGTACTTC	CASSQVPGGTYEQYF
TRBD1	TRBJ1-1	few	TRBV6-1	TGTGCCAGCAGCGAACCCGCTGACAGGGCTACTGAAGCTTTCTTT	CASSEPADRATEAFF
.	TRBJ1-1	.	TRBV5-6	TGTGCCAGCAGCTTGCCCCAGGGGTCCAACATGAACACTGAAGCTTTCTTT	CASSLPQGSNMNTEAFF
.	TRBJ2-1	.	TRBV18	TGTGCCAGCTCAAGGACAAACTCCTACAATGAGCAGTTCTTC	CASSRTNSYNEQFF
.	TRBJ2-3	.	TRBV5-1	TGCGCCAGCAGCTCGGGGGACCAAGAAGATACGCAGTATTTT	CASSSGDQEDTQYF
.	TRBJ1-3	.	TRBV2	TGTGCCAGCAGAAGGACAGTCTCTGGAAACACCATATATTTT	CASRRTVSGNTIYF
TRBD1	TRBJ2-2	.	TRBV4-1	TGCGCCAGCAGCCAAGTACCGGGACAGGGGCTGGCCGGGGAGCTGTTTTTT	CASSQVPGQGLAGELFF
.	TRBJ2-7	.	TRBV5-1	TGCGCCAGCAGCTTGGCCGCAGGGCCCTACGAGCAGTACTTC	CASSLAAGPYEQYF
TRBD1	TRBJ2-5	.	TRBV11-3	TGTGCCAGCAGCTTAACAGGGGAAGAGACCCAGTACTTC	CASSLTGEETQYF
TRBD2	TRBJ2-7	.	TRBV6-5	TGTGCCAGCACTATAAGCGGGAAAGGCTCCTACGAGCAGTACTTC	CASTISGKGSYEQYF
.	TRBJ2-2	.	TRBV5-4	TGTGCCAGCAGCTTGGCCTTCTCAGGGCCCGGGGAGCTGTTTTTT	CASSLAFSGPGELFF
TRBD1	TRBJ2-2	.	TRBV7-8	TGTGCCAGCAGCTTATATAGCGTCGAGGACAGGGGGCTCTTCACCGGGGAGCTGTTTTTT	CASSLYSVEDRGLFTGELFF